This T cell receptor (beta chain) was found in a study of cytomegalovirus exposure and HLA in healthy donors. PCR involved 60 Vbeta and 13 Jbeta primers. Only in-frame clones appear in the TCRdb table, and some are missing; sequencing was by immunoSEQ multiplex PCR. This sample has about 150,000 clones, with 60% to 85% found just once. With 2 bases clipped from V and 0 bases from J, the junction kept 2 bases outside the gene matches. Germline V gives CDR1 SGHDT, CDR2 YYEEEE. The CDR3 sequence is 15 residues long. Input material: PBMCs. This receptor was obtained from a female donor in good health and CMV-seropositive. The V gene is TRBV5-6, the J gene TRBJ1-5, with TRBD1 matching 7 bases. This chain's CDR3 is CASSFTGASNQPQHF. The CDR3, as DNA: TGTGCCAGCAGCTTTACAGGGGCTAGCAATCAGCCCCAGCATTTT.